Below are 20 T cell receptor beta chains sequenced from a single sample in a study of regulatory T cells in long-lasting Graves disease. Time point: persistent/refractory GD, antithyroid drugs over 5 years with positive TRAb. With RNA extracted from PBMCs as input, the TCR library was made. Library construction for TCR beta used iRepertoire HTBI primers and Arm-PCR of CDR3 regions. A single record per CDR3 protein comes from TCRdb applying MiXCR to the multiplex PCR reads. The data hold about 460,000 distinct CDR3 sequences, with around a fifth observed a single time. The material was peripheral blood mononuclear cells (PBMCs), obtained when the disease was refractory, from a patient treated with antithyroid drugs. Receptors originate from a female donor with Graves disease.

This chain links TRBV24-1 with TRBJ1-2; a possible D gene is TRBD1 (6 bases). The CDR3 extends over 14 amino acids. Germline CDR1 is KGHDR and CDR2 is SFDVKD. V was pared by 3 bases and J by 7 bases, with 14 bases between. Here the CDR3 reads CATSDNTGPGGYTF. The DNA of the CDR3 is TGTGCCACCAGTGATAATACAGGGCCTGGTGGCTACACCTTC.

This clonotype was observed many times. This chain joins TRBV7-2 and TRBJ1-1, with a possible D match to TRBD1 (6 bases). The germline V gene encodes CDR1 SGHTA and CDR2 FQGNSA. Trimming stripped 1 base from V and 8 bases from J, with 8 bases between. This CDR3 region has 12 residues. The CDR3 loop is CASSLVQGEAFF. DNA of the CDR3: TGTGCCAGCAGCTTAGTTCAGGGGGAAGCTTTCTTT.

Only a few counts were recorded for this clonotype. The rearrangement uses TRBV7-2 and TRBJ2-7; the match to TRBD1 covers 8 bases. V lost 5 bases and J lost 4; bases outside the gene matches: 13. In germline, CDR1 is SGHTA, CDR2 FQGNSA. CDR3 length: 16 amino acids. The CDR3: CASSPRTGYIEYEQYF. In DNA form, the CDR3 reads TGTGCCAGCAGCCCACGGACAGGGTATATCGAGTACGAGCAGTACTTC.

A few counts support this clonotype. This chain connects TRBV11-3 to TRBJ2-5; D is possibly TRBD1 or TRBD2 (5 bases each). The V gene's germline CDR1 is SGHNT and CDR2 YENEEA. CDR3 size: 15 residues. Trimming left V 3 bases short and J 1 base short, with 12 bases between. The CDR3 DNA reads TGTGCCAGCAGCTTCACGGGACGACTCCAAGAGACCCAGTACTTC. Amino acids: CASSFTGRLQETQYF.

Comment on this clonotype: Just one base apart from a much larger clone, this may be a read error. The J gene is TRBJ2-2, the V gene TRBV6-5, with 13 positions matching TRBD2. The CDR3 is 19 amino acids. J was trimmed by 3 bases and V by 4 bases; bases with no gene match: 11. Germline CDR1 and CDR2: MNHEY and SVGAGI. CDR3 coding DNA: TGTGCCAGCAGTTCACCCAGGACTAGCGGGAGTAGGGACACCGGGGAGCTGTTTTTT. Its protein is CASSSPRTSGSRDTGELFF.

The table lists this clonotype with many counts. CDR3 in DNA: TGTGCCAGTCGGACTAGCGGGAGCTACGAGCAGTACTTC. Amino acids: CASRTSGSYEQYF. The chain recombines TRBV27 with TRBJ2-7, with 13 bases fitting TRBD2. The CDR3 has 13 residues. CDR1 and CDR2 from the germline V gene are MNHEY and SMNVEV (reference sequence). With 9 bases clipped from V and 3 bases from J, the junction kept 2 bases outside the gene matches.

J is TRBJ2-7 and V is TRBV6-2 or TRBV6-3, with a possible D match to TRBD2 (6 bases). The CDR3 has 12 amino acids. V lost 7 bases and J lost 3, with 10 bases in between. Germline CDR1 and CDR2: MNHEY and SVGEGT. The CDR3 is CASTSELYEQYF. CDR3 in DNA: TGTGCCAGCACTAGCGAGCTCTACGAGCAGTACTTC.

The CDR3 nucleotides read TGTGCCAGCAGCGCAGGGGGGGTAACCTACGAGCAGTACTTC. It yields the protein CASSAGGVTYEQYF. V gene TRBV6-4 combines with J gene TRBJ2-7; the D call may be TRBD1 or TRBD2 (7 bases each). The CDR3 length is 14 residues. Between the trimmed V and J ends, which lost 6 bases and 2 bases, there was a span of 14 bases. Germline CDR1 and CDR2: MRHNA and SNTAGT.

This clonotype was observed at least ten times. This sequence joins TRBV7-2 and TRBJ2-7, with 11 bases identical to TRBD1. CDR1 is SGHTA, CDR2 FQGNSA, per germline. The CDR3 contains 15 residues. V was pared by 5 bases and J by 3 bases, with 6 bases of the junction left unmatched. CDR3 bases: TGTGCCAGCAGCCCGGACGGGACAGGGGGCTACGAGCAGTACTTC. Amino acid sequence: CASSPDGTGGYEQYF.

This clonotype was observed many times. The V call is TRBV29-1, the J call TRBJ2-7, with D possibly matching TRBD1 (5 bases). Trimming pared 3 bases from V and 4 bases from J, leaving 7 bases between. CDR3 size: 11 residues. In germline, CDR1 is SQVTM, CDR2 ANQGSEA. CDR3 sequence: CSVDTGYEQYF. The CDR3 coding sequence is TGCAGCGTTGATACAGGTTACGAGCAGTACTTC.

V and J are TRBV27 and TRBJ2-1, with 10 positions matching TRBD2. Germline CDR1 is MNHEY and CDR2 is SMNVEV (reference sequence). The CDR3 has 13 residues. With V trimmed by 9 bases and J by 4 bases, 3 bases remained unmatched. Here the CDR3 reads CASTSGIYNEQFF. DNA of the CDR3: TGTGCCAGTACTAGCGGGATATACAATGAGCAGTTCTTC.

This clonotype showed up many times. The chain couples TRBV12-3 or TRBV12-4 to TRBJ2-7, with TRBD2 matching over 11 bases. This CDR3 is built from 15 residues. V lost 5 bases and J lost 0; bases outside the gene matches: 3. CDR3 sequence reads: CASSAGLAVSYEQYF. The CDR3 nucleotides are TGTGCCAGCAGTGCGGGACTAGCGGTCTCCTACGAGCAGTACTTC.

The genes are TRBV18 and TRBJ2-7; D is uncertain. The ends were cut back, 4 bases at V and 2 bases at J, with 12 bases in the middle. This CDR3 contains 14 residues. The germline V gene has CDR1 KGHSH and CDR2 LQKENI. CDR3 loop: CASSLLDYAYEQYF. The CDR3 DNA sequence: TGTGCCAGCTCACTGCTAGATTACGCCTACGAGCAGTACTTC.

This clonotype was observed many times. This sequence joins TRBV12-3 or TRBV12-4 and TRBJ1-2; possible D gene TRBD1, 5 bases. This CDR3 is 12 amino acids long. The V gene lost 6 bases and the J gene lost 13 bases, with 18 bases spanning the gap. CDR3 protein: CASSRGAGPGTF. The CDR3 DNA follows: TGTGCCAGCAGCCGCGGGGCAGGCCCCGGCACCTTC.

This clonotype was seen a handful of times. The CDR3 DNA follows: TGTGCCAGCAGTTTATCAAGACAGACCGGGGAAAAACTGTTTTTT. Encoded protein: CASSLSRQTGEKLFF. The V gene is TRBV27, the J gene TRBJ1-4, with D tentatively TRBD1 (5 bases). The germline V and J ends were trimmed by 0 bases and 8 bases, with 13 bases remaining between them. CDR1 is MNHEY, CDR2 SMNVEV, per germline (reference sequence). CDR3 length: 15 amino acids.

As concerns this clonotype: Mismatch with germline at one junction end may stem from a read error. The V and J genes are TRBV11-2 and TRBJ1-2, with a tentative D call TRBD1 (6 bases). CDR1 and CDR2 from the germline V gene are SGHAT and FQNNGV. CDR3 length equals 14 residues. DNA for the CDR3: TGCGCCAGCAGCTTGCGGGGGCGAATGGGTGGCTACACCTTC. Translated, it gives CASSLRGRMGGYTF.

This clonotype was counted only a few times. The CDR3 region has the DNA TGTGCCAGCAGCTTGGCCGGGGCTAGCGGGACCTACGAGCAGTACTTC. Translated, it gives CASSLAGASGTYEQYF. The chain joins TRBV5-4 to TRBJ2-7; the match to TRBD2 covers 9 bases. The CDR3 contains 16 residues. Trimming removed 0 bases from V and 2 bases from J; junction bases left unmatched: 6. Germline values: CDR1 SGHNT, CDR2 YYREEE (reference sequence).

Many counts were recorded for this clonotype. This chain uses TRBV28 with TRBJ1-5; 9 bases match TRBD1. The CDR3 length is 17 residues. V lost 5 bases, J lost 0 bases, and 8 bases stayed unmatched. Germline-derived CDR1 and CDR2 are MDHEN and SYDVKM. The CDR3 bases are TGTGCCAGCAGTCTAGACAGGGGGGAGTATAGCAATCAGCCCCAGCATTTT. Translating it yields CASSLDRGEYSNQPQHF. The full variable domain, with the rest looked up from reference TRBV28 and TRBJ1-5, is DVKVTQSSRYLVKRTGEKVFLECVQDMDHENMFWYRQDPGLGLRLIYFSYDVKMKEKGDIPEGYSVSREKKERFSLILESASTNQTSMYLCASSLDRGEYSNQPQHFGDGTRLSIL.

As for this clonotype: This may come from a read error, since a much larger clone is one base off. CDR3: CASSFHGDQPLHF. The CDR3 nucleotides read TGTGCCAGCAGCTTCCACGGAGATCAACCCCTGCATTTT. The J gene is TRBJ1-5, the V gene TRBV11-2; D gene unclear. This CDR3 has 13 amino acids. Germline V CDR1 and CDR2: SGHAT, FQNNGV.

The chain joins TRBV12-3 or TRBV12-4 to TRBJ2-5; 7 nucleotides line up with TRBD1. The trim removed 5 bases at V and 4 bases at J, leaving 10 bases unmatched. The CDR3 extends over 15 amino acids. The CDR3 DNA reads TGTGCCAGCAGTCAAACGGGACAGAGAAGAGAGACCCAGTACTTC. The encoded protein is CASSQTGQRRETQYF.